This note documents a single T cell receptor (beta chain) sequence. This sample is drawn from a study of a mutant IDH1 vaccine in newly diagnosed glioma. As to time point: baseline, week 1 (first vaccination visit). Sample treatment: pre-vaccination baseline after standard-of-care therapy. Germline-derived CDR1 and CDR2 are MRHNA and SNTAGT. V trimming: 4 bases; J trimming: 6 bases; junction bases outside the gene matches: 4. The CDR3 is 14 amino acids. Repertoires were generated with immunoSEQ multiplex PCR, while TCRdb's copy carries only in-frame clones and drops some. The table has just under 95,000 clones, around four fifths seen once; the top ten hold approximately 7.4%.

The clonotype was recovered from a woman aged 45-65 years with glioma. The rearrangement joins TRBV6-4 to TRBJ1-1; TRBD1 agrees at 11 bases. The sequences come from PBMCs, collected from a glioma patient treated with radiotherapy, temozolomide or both. DNA for the CDR3: TGTGCCAGCAGTGCCCGGACAGGGGGCTCTGAAGCTTTCTTT. Translated, it gives CASSARTGGSEAFF.